This note documents a single T cell receptor (beta chain) sequence. Its antigen is unidentified. The sample is drawn from a study of identical twins. Study results and limitations: Abundant cord blood beta clonotypes carried fewer insertions; memory repertoires showed none. Twins showed weaker excess sharing in their beta out-of-frame sequences.

Template switching (which added a universal primer site) was used, and cDNA carried unique molecular identifiers. One entry per CDR3 protein results from TCRdb running MiXCR on the 5' RACE reads. Seen here are roughly 700,000 distinct CDR3 sequences, 8.6% observed once, and the top ten hold around 0.95%. Healthy Caucasians alone served as donors. These same records also appear under a second study, on yellow fever vaccine responses in identical twins.

This receptor was taken from a woman between 18 and 30 years old in good health. Sequenced: PBMCs.

As DNA, the CDR3 is TGCAGTGCTAGAGATCTGGCAGGAATGAACACTGAAGCTTTCTTT. Protein: CSARDLAGMNTEAFF. The chain carries TRBV20-1 and TRBJ1-1; D not certain. Trimming took 0 bases from V and 0 from J, leaving 11 bases between them. The germline CDR1 and CDR2 sequences are DFQATT and SNEGSKA (reference sequence). This CDR3 contains 15 residues.